The 24 T cell receptor beta chains presented below share a single source sample, sequenced in a study of blood T cell repertoires in COVID-19. Clones were read by immunoSEQ multiplex PCR, and TCRdb kept only the in-frame ones, dropping some. The data contain 150,000 to 200,000 clones, 80% to 85% of them singletons. The sequenced sample consisted of peripheral blood. These receptor sequences come from a woman between 25 and 40 years old with acute or convalescent COVID-19.

V gene TRBV7-9 combines with J gene TRBJ1-6; D is undetermined. Germline V gene sequence: CDR1 SEHNR, CDR2 FQNEAQ (reference sequence). The V and J ends lost 5 bases and 10 bases respectively, with 27 bases between them. The CDR3 sequence is 18 residues long. This CDR3 reads CASSIVVGVGQVRSPLHF. CDR3 nucleotide sequence: TGTGCCAGCAGCATAGTGGTCGGGGTGGGTCAGGTTCGATCACCCCTCCACTTT.

This chain links TRBV28 with TRBJ2-7, with 14 nucleotides matching TRBD2. J lost 4 bases, V lost 5 bases, and 10 bases had no gene match. Germline V gives CDR1 MDHEN, CDR2 SYDVKM. The CDR3 extends over 17 amino acids. The CDR3 is CASSPGLAGGSLYEQYF. In DNA form, the CDR3 reads TGTGCCAGCAGTCCTGGACTAGCGGGAGGTTCTCTTTACGAGCAGTACTTC.

This sequence joins TRBV5-1 and TRBJ2-4; 13 bases match TRBD2. The CDR3 has 21 amino acids. Germline CDR1 reads SGHRS; CDR2 reads YFSETQ. Trimming at V came to 1 base and at J to 0 bases, leaving 13 bases not matched to a gene. The CDR3 here is CASSLWLLAGGPVAAKNIQYF. Written as DNA, the CDR3 is TGCGCCAGCAGCTTGTGGCTACTAGCGGGAGGGCCGGTAGCAGCCAAAAACATTCAGTACTTC.

J is TRBJ2-7 and V is TRBV30; D may be TRBD1 (5 bases). The germline CDR1 and CDR2 sequences are GTSNPN and SVGIG (reference sequence). V was shortened by 2 bases and J by 5 bases, with 7 bases between the two germline ends. The CDR3 extends over 11 amino acids. CDR3 DNA: TGTGCCTGGAGTTCAGGGAACGAGCAGTACTTC. As protein: CAWSSGNEQYF. The variable domain in full, with the rest retrieved from reference TRBV30 and TRBJ2-7, is SQTIHQWPATLVQPVGSPLSLECTVEGTSNPNLYWYRQAAGRGLQLLFYSVGIGQISSEVPQNLSASRPQDRQFILSSKKLLLSDSGFYLCAWSSGNEQYFGPGTRLTVT.

For this clone: Other DNA variants within this sample encode the same CDR3. The V gene is TRBV5-4, the J gene TRBJ2-3; D is undetermined. Germline CDR1 and CDR2: SGHNT and YYREEE (reference sequence). Trimming removed 4 bases at V and 0 bases at J, with 9 bases between. The CDR3 has 14 residues. In nucleotides, the CDR3 is TGTGCCAGCAGCCTTCGAGGAAGCACAGATACGCAGTATTTT. Protein product: CASSLRGSTDTQYF. The entire variable domain, with the rest obtained from reference TRBV5-4 and TRBJ2-3, is as follows: ETGVTQSPTHLIKTRGQQVTLRCSSQSGHNTVSWYQQALGQGPQFIFQYYREEENGRGNFPPRFSGLQFPNYSSELNVNALELDDSALYLCASSLRGSTDTQYFGPGTRLTVL.

This CDR3 reads CASRRDRGSGYTF. The DNA of the CDR3 is TGTGCCAGCAGACGGGACAGGGGAAGTGGCTACACCTTC. The genes are TRBV6-5 and TRBJ1-2; 10 bases line up with TRBD1. The V gene's germline CDR1 is MNHEY and CDR2 SVGAGI. Trimming cost V 6 bases and J 7 bases; bases outside gene matches: 5. This CDR3 region has 13 residues.

The V call is TRBV3-1 (or the pseudogene TRBV3-2), the J call TRBJ1-2, with D possibly TRBD1 on 6 matching bases. The CDR3 contains 14 residues. Trimming cost V 4 bases and J 6 bases, with 15 bases left between them. Germline values: CDR1 LGHDT, CDR2 YNNKEL (reference sequence). CDR3 amino acids: CASSPRGRGDGYTF. CDR3 DNA: TGTGCCAGCAGCCCCCGGGGCAGGGGTGATGGCTACACCTTC.

The rearrangement uses TRBV4-1 and TRBJ1-4; 10 nucleotides agree with TRBD1. CDR3 length: 13 amino acids. CDR1 and CDR2 (germline): MGHRA, YSYEKL. Unmatched junction bases numbered 1, after V lost 7 bases and J lost 5 bases. The CDR3 reads CASMDRGNEKLFF. CDR3 in DNA: TGCGCCAGCATGGACAGGGGGAATGAAAAACTGTTTTTT.

V usage is TRBV30 and J usage is TRBJ2-3; 10 bases match TRBD2. Trimming at V came to 1 base and at J to 2 bases, leaving 3 bases not matched to a gene. The germline gives CDR1 GTSNPN, CDR2 SVGIG (reference sequence). The CDR3 is 15 residues long. CDR3 DNA sequence: TGTGCCTGGAGTGGACTAGCGGGCCTCACAGATACGCAGTATTTT. Encoded protein: CAWSGLAGLTDTQYF.

V gene TRBV19 combines with J gene TRBJ1-2; TRBD1 aligns across 11 bases. The V and J ends lost 7 bases and 5 bases, in that order; junction bases with no gene match: 9. The CDR3 is 15 amino acids. Germline CDR1 is LNHDA and CDR2 is SQIVND (reference sequence). In DNA form, the CDR3 reads TGTGCCAGTACCCCGGGACAGGGGGGAACTTATGGCTACACCTTC. Protein product: CASTPGQGGTYGYTF. Using reference TRBV19 and TRBJ1-2 for the parts outside the CDR3, the full variable domain is DGGITQSPKYLFRKEGQNVTLSCEQNLNHDAMYWYRQDPGQGLRLIYYSQIVNDFQKGDIAEGYSVSREKKESFPLTVTSAQKNPTAFYLCASTPGQGGTYGYTFGSGTRLTVV.

This clone has ten or more counts. V gene TRBV30 combines with J gene TRBJ1-5; D gene uncertain. This CDR3 contains 14 residues. Germline V gene lookup returns CDR1 GTSNPN and CDR2 SVGIG (reference sequence). V lost 3 bases and J 3 bases, leaving 12 bases between the germline ends. Here the CDR3 reads CAWSQRFPNQPQHF. CDR3 nucleotides: TGTGCCTGGAGCCAGCGGTTCCCCAATCAGCCCCAGCATTTT.

The V gene is TRBV18, the J gene TRBJ2-7, with 7 bases matching TRBD1. Germline V gene sequence: CDR1 KGHSH, CDR2 LQKENI. This CDR3 is 16 amino acids long. Trimming took 1 base from V and 5 from J; bases not matched to a gene: 11. The CDR3 nucleotides are TGTGCCAGCTCACCACTAGCGCGGACAGGTTACCACGAGCAGTACTTC. It translates to CASSPLARTGYHEQYF.

A word on this clone: At one boundary the junction diverges from the germline segment, which might be a read error. The V gene is TRBV7-9, the J gene TRBJ1-6; no clear D gene. The CDR3 is 18 amino acids. The germline gives CDR1 SEHNR, CDR2 FQNEAQ (reference sequence). CDR3: CASSPPTLRPGGGSPFHF. CDR3 bases: TGTGCCAGCAGCCCCCCAACATTAAGGCCGGGAGGAGGGTCACCCTTCCACTTT.

The genes are TRBV7-6 and TRBJ2-5; 7 positions match TRBD2. The CDR3 consists of 14 residues. The germline CDR1 and CDR2 sequences are SGHVS and FNYEAQ. The trim removed 4 bases at V and 4 bases at J, leaving 6 bases unmatched. The CDR3 DNA follows: TGTGCCAGCAGCTATAGCGGGCCGCGAGAGACCCAGTACTTC. This gives the protein CASSYSGPRETQYF.

A few counts support this clone. The chain links TRBV27 to TRBJ1-5; 10 bases align to TRBD1. Germline lookup yields CDR1 MNHEY and CDR2 SMNVEV (reference sequence). The junction had 9 bases not matched to a gene; V was cut back by 6 bases and J by 7 bases. The CDR3 loop spans 15 amino acids. The CDR3 DNA follows: TGTGCCAGCAGCCGACAGGGGGCAGGCCAACAGCCCCAGCATTTT. It encodes CASSRQGAGQQPQHF.

The sample holds one count of this clone. The V gene is TRBV19, the J gene TRBJ2-7; 9 positions agree with TRBD2. CDR1 and CDR2 (germline): LNHDA, SQIVND (reference sequence). V lost 10 bases and J lost 2; bases outside the gene matches: 6. The CDR3 runs 13 residues. CDR3 bases: TGTGCCACCGGGACTAGCATAGCCTACGAGCAGTACTTC. Amino acid sequence: CATGTSIAYEQYF.

The genes are TRBV29-1 and TRBJ2-3; 14 positions agree with TRBD2. V shed 7 bases and J 1 base; nucleotides not matched to a gene: 10. Germline V gene lookup returns CDR1 SQVTM and CDR2 ANQGSEA. The CDR3 is 17 residues long. The CDR3 nucleotides read TGCAGCGCCCAGGGGACTAGCGGGGGAAGAGGCACAGATACGCAGTATTTT. Its translation is CSAQGTSGGRGTDTQYF.

This clone was found a few times. The rearrangement links TRBV24-1 to TRBJ2-2; a weak D match, TRBD2 (6 bases). V lost 4 bases, J lost 3 bases, and 11 bases lay in between. The germline V gene encodes CDR1 KGHDR and CDR2 SFDVKD. The CDR3 runs 15 residues. CDR3 DNA: TGTGCCACCAGTGACCACGGGACTCACACCGGGGAGCTGTTTTTT. It specifies CATSDHGTHTGELFF.

The V and J genes are TRBV4-2 and TRBJ2-1; TRBD2 agrees at 9 bases. This CDR3 is built from 16 residues. Germline V gene lookup returns CDR1 LGHNA and CDR2 YNFKEQ. Trimming took 2 bases from V and 9 from J; bases not matched to a gene: 11. The CDR3 DNA reads as TGTGCCAGCAGCCAACAACCATCTAGCGGGATAAGTGAGCAGTTCTTC. This codes for CASSQQPSSGISEQFF.

This clone was observed once. The chain combines TRBV28 with TRBJ2-5; 8 bases are shared with TRBD2. J lost 5 bases, V lost 6 bases, and 8 bases had no gene match. CDR1 and CDR2 (germline): MDHEN, SYDVKM. The CDR3 extends over 14 amino acids. This CDR3 is CASSKPAGVETQYF. The CDR3 DNA reads as TGTGCCAGCAGCAAGCCAGCGGGAGTTGAGACCCAGTACTTC.

V is TRBV12-3 or TRBV12-4 and J is TRBJ1-2; D is undetermined. V was shortened by 2 bases and J by 6 bases, with 10 bases between the two germline ends. The CDR3 is 13 residues long. CDR3 sequence: CASSLRQQDGYTF. The CDR3 DNA reads as TGTGCCAGCAGTTTAAGGCAGCAGGATGGCTACACCTTC.

The chain is built from TRBV4-1 and TRBJ2-2; D is possibly TRBD1 (6 bases). V was shortened by 2 bases and J by 2 bases, with 9 bases between the two germline ends. The CDR3 loop spans 15 amino acids. Germline V lookup: CDR1 MGHRA, CDR2 YSYEKL. CDR3 residues: CASSQLGGNTGELFF. Written as DNA, the CDR3 is TGCGCCAGCAGCCAATTAGGGGGTAACACCGGGGAGCTGTTTTTT.

V usage is TRBV20-1 and J usage is TRBJ2-3; D unresolved. Per the germline V gene, CDR1 is DFQATT and CDR2 is SNEGSKA (reference sequence). Trimming stripped 6 bases from V and 6 bases from J, with 7 bases between. This CDR3 is 10 amino acids long. The CDR3 sequence is CSAYHDTQYF. Written as DNA, the CDR3 is TGCAGTGCCTATCACGATACGCAGTATTTT.

The rearrangement links TRBV5-1 to TRBJ1-1; 7 nucleotides match TRBD1. Germline V lookup: CDR1 SGHRS, CDR2 YFSETQ. The CDR3 length is 15 residues. The V segment lost 7 bases and the J segment 0 bases; nucleotides outside the gene matches: 9. The CDR3 DNA reads as TGCGCCAGCCATAAACAGGGGAATATGAACACTGAAGCTTTCTTT. Translating gives CASHKQGNMNTEAFF.